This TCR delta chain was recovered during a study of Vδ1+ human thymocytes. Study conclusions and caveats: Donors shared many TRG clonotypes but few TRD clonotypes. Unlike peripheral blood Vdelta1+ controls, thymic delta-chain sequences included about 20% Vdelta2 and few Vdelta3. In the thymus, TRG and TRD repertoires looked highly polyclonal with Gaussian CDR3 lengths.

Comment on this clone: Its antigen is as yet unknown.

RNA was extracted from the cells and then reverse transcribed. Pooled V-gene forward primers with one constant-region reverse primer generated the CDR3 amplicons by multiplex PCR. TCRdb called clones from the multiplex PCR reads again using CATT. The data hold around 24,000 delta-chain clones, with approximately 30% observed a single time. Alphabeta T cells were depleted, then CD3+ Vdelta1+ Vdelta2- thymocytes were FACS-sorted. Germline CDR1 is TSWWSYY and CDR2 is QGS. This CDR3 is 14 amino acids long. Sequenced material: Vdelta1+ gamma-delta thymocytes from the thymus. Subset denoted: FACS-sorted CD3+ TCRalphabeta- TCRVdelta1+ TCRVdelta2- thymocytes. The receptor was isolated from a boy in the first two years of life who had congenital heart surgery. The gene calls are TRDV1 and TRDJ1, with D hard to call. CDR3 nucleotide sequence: TGTGCACTTTCCCAGCACTATTACACCGATAAACTCATCTTT. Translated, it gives CALSQHYYTDKLIF.